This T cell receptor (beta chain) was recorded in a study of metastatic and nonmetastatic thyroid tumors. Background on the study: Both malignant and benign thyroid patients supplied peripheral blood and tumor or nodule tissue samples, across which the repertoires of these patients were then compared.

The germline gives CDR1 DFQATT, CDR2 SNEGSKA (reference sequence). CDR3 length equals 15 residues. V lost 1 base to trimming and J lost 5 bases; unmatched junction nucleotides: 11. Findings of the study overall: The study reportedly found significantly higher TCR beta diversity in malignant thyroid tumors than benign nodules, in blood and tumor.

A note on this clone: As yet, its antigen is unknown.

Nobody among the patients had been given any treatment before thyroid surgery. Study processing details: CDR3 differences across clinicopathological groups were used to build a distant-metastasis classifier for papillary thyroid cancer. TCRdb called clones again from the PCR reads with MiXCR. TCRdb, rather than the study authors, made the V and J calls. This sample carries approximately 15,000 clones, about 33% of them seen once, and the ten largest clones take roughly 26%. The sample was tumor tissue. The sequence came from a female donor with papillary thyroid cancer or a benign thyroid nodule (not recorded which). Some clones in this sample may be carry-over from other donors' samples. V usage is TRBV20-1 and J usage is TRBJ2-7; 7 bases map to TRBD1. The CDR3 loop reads CSARGPGQQGHEQYF. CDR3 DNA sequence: TGCAGTGCTAGAGGGCCGGGACAGCAAGGACACGAGCAGTACTTC.